This is a list of T cell receptor beta chains from one sample in a study of T cell repertoires in cytomegalovirus infection. TCRdb redid the calling of the reads with MiXCR, one entry per CDR3 protein. The sample has 740,000 or so distinct CDR3 sequences; about 40% are singletons. Sequenced: PBMCs. These receptors came from a human donor in good health (CMV status not recorded). Some clones in this sample may be carry-over from other donors' samples. Each CDR3 is given with its conserved first and last residue. The D gene is left open where the match is weak. The size field is filled for only some rows; it gives once, few, many or a size class.

v_gene: TRBV6-1; abundance: few; j_gene: TRBJ2-1; d_gene: .; CDR3nt: TGTGCCAGCAGTGAAGCACAGGGTCCACATGAGCAGTTCTTC; CDR3aa: CASSEAQGPHEQFF
v_gene: TRBV7-9; abundance: few; j_gene: TRBJ2-7; d_gene: TRBD2; CDR3nt: TGTGCCAGCAGTCCTGGGACTAGCCTACCGAATACCTACGAGCAGTACTTC; CDR3aa: CASSPGTSLPNTYEQYF
v_gene: TRBV11-2; abundance: .; j_gene: TRBJ2-3; d_gene: .; CDR3nt: TGTGCCAGCAGCGAGGGGGCAGATACGCAGTATTTT; CDR3aa: CASSEGADTQYF
v_gene: TRBV6-1; abundance: few; j_gene: TRBJ1-6; d_gene: TRBD1; CDR3nt: TGTGCCAGCAGTGGCCGGGACAGGGCTTGGCGTAGTGGTTCACCCCTCCACTTT; CDR3aa: CASSGRDRAWRSGSPLHF
v_gene: TRBV6-5; abundance: few; j_gene: TRBJ1-1; d_gene: .; CDR3nt: TGTGCCAGCAGTTACGCACAGGGGAACACTGAAGCTTTCTTT; CDR3aa: CASSYAQGNTEAFF
v_gene: TRBV24-1; abundance: few; j_gene: TRBJ1-1; d_gene: .; CDR3nt: TGTGCCACCAGTCAGGGCCAGAACACTGAAGCTTTCTTT; CDR3aa: CATSQGQNTEAFF
v_gene: TRBV20-1; abundance: .; j_gene: TRBJ2-3; d_gene: TRBD2; CDR3nt: TGCAGTGCTAGGGGTTTAGCGGGTCGCACAGATACGCAGTATTTT; CDR3aa: CSARGLAGRTDTQYF
v_gene: TRBV5-6; abundance: few; j_gene: TRBJ2-7; d_gene: .; CDR3nt: TGTGCCAGCAGCTTGGCCGCCGGACTAAGAGAGCAGTACTTC; CDR3aa: CASSLAAGLREQYF
v_gene: TRBV19; abundance: .; j_gene: TRBJ2-7; d_gene: TRBD1; CDR3nt: TGTGCCGCCGGGACAGGGGCCTACGAGCAGTACTTC; CDR3aa: CAAGTGAYEQYF
v_gene: TRBV19; abundance: once; j_gene: TRBJ2-3; d_gene: .; CDR3nt: TGTGCCAGTAGGCCTAAAAGCACAGATACGCAGTATTTT; CDR3aa: CASRPKSTDTQYF